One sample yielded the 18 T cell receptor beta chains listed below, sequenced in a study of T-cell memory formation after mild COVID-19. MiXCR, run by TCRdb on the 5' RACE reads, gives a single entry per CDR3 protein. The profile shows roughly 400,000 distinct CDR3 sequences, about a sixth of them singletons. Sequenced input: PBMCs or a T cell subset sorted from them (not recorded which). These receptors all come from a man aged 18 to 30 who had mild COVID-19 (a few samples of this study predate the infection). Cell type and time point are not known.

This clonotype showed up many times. Here the CDR3 DNA reads TGTGCCAGCAGCTTAATTCCTAGCGGGGGGGCTAATGAGCAGTTCTTC. Amino acids: CASSLIPSGGANEQFF. The rearrangement links TRBV7-2 to TRBJ2-1, with TRBD2 matching over 12 bases. The V gene end was trimmed by 2 bases and the J gene end by 7 bases; junction bases not matched to a gene: 6. The CDR3 has 16 amino acids. The germline gives CDR1 SGHTA, CDR2 FQGNSA.

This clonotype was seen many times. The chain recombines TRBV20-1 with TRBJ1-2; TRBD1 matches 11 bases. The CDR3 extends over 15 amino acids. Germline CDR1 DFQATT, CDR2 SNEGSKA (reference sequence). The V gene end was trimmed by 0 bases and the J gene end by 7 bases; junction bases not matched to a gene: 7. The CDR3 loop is CSARERTGGLGGYTF. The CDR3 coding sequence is TGCAGTGCTAGAGAAAGGACAGGGGGCCTGGGTGGCTACACCTTC.

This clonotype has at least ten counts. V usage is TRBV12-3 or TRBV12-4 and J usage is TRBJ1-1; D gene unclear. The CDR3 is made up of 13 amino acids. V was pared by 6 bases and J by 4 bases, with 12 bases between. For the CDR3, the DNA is TGTGCCAGCAGCCCAGAGGTCGGCACTGAAGCTTTCTTT. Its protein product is CASSPEVGTEAFF.

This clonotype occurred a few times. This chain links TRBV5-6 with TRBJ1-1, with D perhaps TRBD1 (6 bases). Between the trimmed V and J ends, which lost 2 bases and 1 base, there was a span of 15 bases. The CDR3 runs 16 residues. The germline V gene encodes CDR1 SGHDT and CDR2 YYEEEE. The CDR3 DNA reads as TGTGCCAGCAGCTTTTCCTGGAGGGGGAAGAACACTGAAGCTTTCTTT. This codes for CASSFSWRGKNTEAFF.

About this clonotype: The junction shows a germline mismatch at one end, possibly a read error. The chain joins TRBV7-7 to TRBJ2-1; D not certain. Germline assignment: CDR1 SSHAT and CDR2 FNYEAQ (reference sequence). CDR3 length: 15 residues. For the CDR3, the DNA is TGTGCTAGCAGCTTAGACCTTCGGCCCTACAATGAGCAGTTCTTC. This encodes CASSLDLRPYNEQFF.

The CDR3 DNA sequence: TGTGCCAGCAGGGAGGGTTATAATGAAAAACTGTTTTTT. This sequence encodes CASREGYNEKLFF. V gene TRBV28 combines with J gene TRBJ1-4; D gene ambiguous. Trimming cost V 6 bases and J 4 bases, with 9 bases left between them. This CDR3 comprises 13 residues. Looked up from germline, CDR1 is MDHEN and CDR2 is SYDVKM.

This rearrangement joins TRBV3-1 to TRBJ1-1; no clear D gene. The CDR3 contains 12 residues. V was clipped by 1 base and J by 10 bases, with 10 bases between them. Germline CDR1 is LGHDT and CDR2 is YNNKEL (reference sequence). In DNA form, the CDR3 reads TGTGCCAGCAGCCAAGCGCGGGGAATAGCTTTCTTT. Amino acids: CASSQARGIAFF.

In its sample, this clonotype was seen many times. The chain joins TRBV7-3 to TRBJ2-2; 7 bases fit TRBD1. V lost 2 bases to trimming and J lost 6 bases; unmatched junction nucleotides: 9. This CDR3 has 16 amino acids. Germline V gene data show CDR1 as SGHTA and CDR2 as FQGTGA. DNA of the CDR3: TGTGCCAGCAGCTTAGGTTTCACAGGGGTTCCCGGGGAGCTGTTTTTT. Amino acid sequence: CASSLGFTGVPGELFF. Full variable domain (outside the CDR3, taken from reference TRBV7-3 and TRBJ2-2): GAGVSQTPSNKVTEKGKYVELRCDPISGHTALYWYRQSLGQGPEFLIYFQGTGAADDSGLPNDRFFAVRPEGSVSTLKIQRTERGDSAVYLCASSLGFTGVPGELFFGEGSRLTVL.

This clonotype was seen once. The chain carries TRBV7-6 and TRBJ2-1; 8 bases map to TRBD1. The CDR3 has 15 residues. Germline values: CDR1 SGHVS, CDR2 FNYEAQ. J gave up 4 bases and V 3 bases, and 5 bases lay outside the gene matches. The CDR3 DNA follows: TGTGCCAGCAGCTTCCGGACAGGGTTATACAATGAGCAGTTCTTC. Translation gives CASSFRTGLYNEQFF.

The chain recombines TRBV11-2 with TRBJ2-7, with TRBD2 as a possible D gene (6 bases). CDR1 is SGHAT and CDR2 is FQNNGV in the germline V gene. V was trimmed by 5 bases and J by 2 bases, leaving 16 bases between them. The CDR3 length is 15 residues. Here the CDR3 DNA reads TGTGCCAGCAGCCCGGAAGCGGGTCCGACCTACGAGCAGTACTTC. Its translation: CASSPEAGPTYEQYF.

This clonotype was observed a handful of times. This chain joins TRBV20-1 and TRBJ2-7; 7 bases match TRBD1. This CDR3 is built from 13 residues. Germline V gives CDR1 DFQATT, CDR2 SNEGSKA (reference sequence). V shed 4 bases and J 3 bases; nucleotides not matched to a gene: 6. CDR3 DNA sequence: TGCAGTGCTAAAGGACAGGTTTTCTACGAGCAGTACTTC. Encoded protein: CSAKGQVFYEQYF.

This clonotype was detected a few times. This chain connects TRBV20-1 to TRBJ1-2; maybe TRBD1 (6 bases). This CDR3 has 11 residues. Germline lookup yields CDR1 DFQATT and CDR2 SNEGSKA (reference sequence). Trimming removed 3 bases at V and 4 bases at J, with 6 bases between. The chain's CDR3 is CSARDSYGYTF. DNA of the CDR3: TGCAGTGCTAGGGACAGCTATGGCTACACCTTC.

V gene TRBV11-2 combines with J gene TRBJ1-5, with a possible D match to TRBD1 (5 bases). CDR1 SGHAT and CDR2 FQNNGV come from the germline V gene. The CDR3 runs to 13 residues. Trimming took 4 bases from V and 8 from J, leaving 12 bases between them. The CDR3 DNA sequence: TGTGCCAGCAGCTCCGGGACGGGAGAGCCCCAGCATTTT. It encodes CASSSGTGEPQHF.

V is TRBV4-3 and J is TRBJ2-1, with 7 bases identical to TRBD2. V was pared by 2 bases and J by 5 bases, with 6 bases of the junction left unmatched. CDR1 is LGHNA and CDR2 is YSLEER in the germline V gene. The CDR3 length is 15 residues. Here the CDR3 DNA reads TGCGCCAGCAGCCAATTCCGGGGGGTAAACAATGAGCAGTTCTTC. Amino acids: CASSQFRGVNNEQFF.

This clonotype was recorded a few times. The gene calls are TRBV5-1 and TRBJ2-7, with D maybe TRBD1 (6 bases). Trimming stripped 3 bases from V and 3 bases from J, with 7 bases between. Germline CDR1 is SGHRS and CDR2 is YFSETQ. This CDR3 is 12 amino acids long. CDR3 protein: CASSWDNYEQYF. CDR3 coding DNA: TGCGCCAGCAGCTGGGACAACTACGAGCAGTACTTC.

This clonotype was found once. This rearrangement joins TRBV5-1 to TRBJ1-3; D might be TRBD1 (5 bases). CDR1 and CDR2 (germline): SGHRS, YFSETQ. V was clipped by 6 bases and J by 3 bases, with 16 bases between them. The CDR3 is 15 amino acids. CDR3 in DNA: TGCGCCAGCATCCGGGGTGGGACGGATGGAAACACCATATATTTT. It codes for CASIRGGTDGNTIYF.

The CDR3 spells CASSLSGMQETQYF. CDR3 in DNA: TGTGCCAGCAGTCTTAGCGGGATGCAAGAGACCCAGTACTTC. V usage is TRBV6-6 and J usage is TRBJ2-5, with TRBD2 matching over 8 bases. CDR1 is MNHNY and CDR2 is SVGAGI in the germline V gene (reference sequence). With V trimmed by 5 bases and J by 2 bases, 4 bases remained unmatched. This CDR3 spans 14 amino acids.

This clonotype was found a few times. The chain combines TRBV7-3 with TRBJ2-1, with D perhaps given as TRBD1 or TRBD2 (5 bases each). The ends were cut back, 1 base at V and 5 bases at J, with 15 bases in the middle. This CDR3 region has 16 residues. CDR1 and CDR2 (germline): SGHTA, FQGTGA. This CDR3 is CASSLIGALGNNEQFF. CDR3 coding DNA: TGTGCCAGCAGCTTAATCGGGGCCCTCGGGAACAATGAGCAGTTCTTC.